The clone carrying this T cell receptor beta chain was found a few times. The target antigen is unknown. Subjects aged 18 to 65 presented with newly diagnosed hyperthyroidism of less than 2 months' duration. The study left out patients who had uncontrolled infection, other autoimmune disease, pregnancy or lactation. Blood from later-ophthalmopathy patients was taken at first hyperthyroidism diagnosis. Germline V gene sequence: CDR1 DFQATT, CDR2 SNEGSKA (reference sequence). The V gene end was trimmed by 6 bases and the J gene end by 4 bases; junction bases not matched to a gene: 6. This CDR3 has 13 residues. Researchers took RNA transcripts and amplified the TCR beta CDR3 regions from them. The TCR CDR3 was amplified in a first-round RT-PCR using the HTBI primer set. One entry per CDR3 protein, called by TCRdb with MiXCR from the multiplex PCR reads. The table includes around 700,000 distinct CDR3 sequences, 18% detected once.

This entry comes from a study of T cells in Graves' hyperthyroidism and ophthalmopathy. Broader study findings: Ophthalmopathy was identified by the model a median about 6 months ahead of onset.

Material: blood. The chain joins TRBV20-1 to TRBJ2-7, with 10 bases aligning to TRBD1. This TCR derives from a woman in her 50s with Graves' hyperthyroidism that later progressed to Graves' ophthalmopathy. The CDR3 DNA sequence: TGCAGTGCCAGTAGGGACAGGGGTTACGAGCAGTACTTC. Its translation is CSASRDRGYEQYF.